One sample yielded the 30 T cell receptor beta chains listed below, sequenced in a study of shared clonotypes between healthy human individuals. Libraries were prepared by immunoSEQ multiplex PCR; TCRdb keeps only in-frame clonotypes and omits some of them. This table holds millions of clones, approximately 90% found once. The sequenced material came from naive CD4+ T cells sorted from blood. Subset noted: CD45RA+ positively selected. The receptors shown here come from a man between 18 and 35 years old in good health.

The chain combines TRBV19 with TRBJ2-5; TRBD2 aligns across 9 bases. V dropped 6 bases and J dropped 0; count of bases not matched to a gene: 8. CDR1 is LNHDA, CDR2 SQIVND, per germline (reference sequence). The CDR3 is 16 amino acids. For the CDR3, the DNA is TGTGCCAGTAGCCGCTTTAGCGGGGGCAACCAAGAGACCCAGTACTTC. Translated, it gives CASSRFSGGNQETQYF.

This clone occurred once. This rearrangement joins TRBV7-2 to TRBJ2-7; 7 bases agree with TRBD2. The J segment lost 2 bases and the V segment lost 5 bases, leaving 3 bases of the junction unmatched. This CDR3 spans 13 amino acids. Germline loops: CDR1 SGHTA, CDR2 FQGNSA. The CDR3 nucleotides read TGTGCCAGCAGCCGGGGGGAGCCCTACGAGCAGTACTTC. This sequence encodes CASSRGEPYEQYF.

The chain carries TRBV19 and TRBJ1-4; possibly TRBD1 for D (6 bases). The V gene lost 7 bases and the J gene lost 3 bases, with 12 bases spanning the gap. Germline V lookup: CDR1 LNHDA, CDR2 SQIVND (reference sequence). This CDR3 has 14 amino acids. The CDR3 DNA reads TGTGCCAGTAAGAGGACAGACCCTAATGAAAAACTGTTTTTT. Translation: CASKRTDPNEKLFF. Variable domain in full (rest from reference TRBV19 and TRBJ1-4): DGGITQSPKYLFRKEGQNVTLSCEQNLNHDAMYWYRQDPGQGLRLIYYSQIVNDFQKGDIAEGYSVSREKKESFPLTVTSAQKNPTAFYLCASKRTDPNEKLFFGSGTQLSVL.

The chain links TRBV6-5 to TRBJ2-3, with 7 bases matching TRBD1. V trimming: 5 bases; J trimming: 4 bases; junction bases outside the gene matches: 6. This CDR3 is 14 amino acids long. Germline CDR1 is MNHEY and CDR2 is SVGAGI. Here the CDR3 reads CASSPDRVADTQYF. In DNA form, the CDR3 reads TGTGCCAGCAGTCCAGACAGGGTGGCAGATACGCAGTATTTT.

This clone was seen just once. The CDR3 DNA sequence: TGCGCCAGCAGCCAAGCTGCCACGGGAGGTGGCTATGAGCAGTTCTTC. Translated, it gives CASSQAATGGGYEQFF. The V call is TRBV4-1, the J call TRBJ2-1; TRBD2 agrees at 7 bases. CDR1 and CDR2 (germline): MGHRA, YSYEKL. The CDR3 spans 16 residues. Unmatched junction bases numbered 11, after V lost 1 base and J lost 8 bases.

The rearrangement links TRBV12-2 to TRBJ2-2; whether TRBD2, the table's D call, matches the DNA was not checked. TRBV12-2 is an annotated pseudogene. The CDR3 has 17 amino acids. The CDR3 DNA reads as TGTGCAAGTCGCTTGTCCGGACTAGAGATAAGAACCGGGGAGCTGTTTTTT. As protein: CASRLSGLEIRTGELFF.

V is TRBV10-2 and J is TRBJ1-5; D is ambiguous. Trimming shortened V by 0 bases and J by 4 bases, and 7 bases separated the two germline ends. This CDR3 is 14 amino acids long. Germline V gene data show CDR1 as WSHSY and CDR2 as SAAADI. In nucleotides, the CDR3 is TGCGCCAGCAGTGAGTCTTCACCAAATCAGCCCCAGCATTTT. Protein product: CASSESSPNQPQHF.

The chain employs TRBV5-5 and TRBJ1-1, with D uncertain. Germline V gene sequence: CDR1 SGHKS, CDR2 YYEKEE (reference sequence). V gave up 4 bases and J gave up 1 base, with 8 bases separating them. The CDR3 has 13 residues. The CDR3, as DNA: TGTGCCAGCAGCGATGTAGCGAACACTGAAGCTTTCTTT. Its translation is CASSDVANTEAFF.

The chain joins TRBV28 to TRBJ2-1; the D gene could be TRBD1 or TRBD2 (6 bases each). The germline V gene encodes CDR1 MDHEN and CDR2 SYDVKM. V was cut by 5 bases and J by 7 bases, with 18 bases left in between. CDR3 length: 15 residues. CDR3 sequence (DNA): TGTGCCAGCAGTCCCGGAGGGCAGGGGTGGAATGAGCAGTTCTTC. Protein product: CASSPGGQGWNEQFF.

This sequence joins TRBV28 and TRBJ1-4, with a weak D call TRBD1 (5 bases). Germline V gene sequence: CDR1 MDHEN, CDR2 SYDVKM. The CDR3 contains 13 residues. V lost 5 bases and J lost 4, with 8 bases in between. The CDR3 DNA reads TGTGCCAGCAGTCTACAGGTTAATGAAAAACTGTTTTTT. This codes for CASSLQVNEKLFF.

This clone was seen only once. CDR3 in amino acids: CASSPPKWTGGNTSLNSNYGYTF. The CDR3 DNA is TGTGCCAGCTCACCACCAAAATGGACAGGGGGGAACACTTCTTTAAATTCTAACTATGGCTACACCTTC. The genes are TRBV18 and TRBJ1-2, with 10 bases lining up with TRBD1. V trimming: 0 bases; J trimming: 0 bases; junction bases outside the gene matches: 22. Germline values: CDR1 KGHSH, CDR2 LQKENI. The CDR3 has 23 residues.

This clone was observed a single time. The rearrangement uses TRBV7-2 and TRBJ2-3; a weak D match, TRBD2 (5 bases). The germline CDR1 and CDR2 sequences are SGHTA and FQGNSA. V lost 2 bases, J lost 6 bases, and 27 bases lay in between. This CDR3 has 19 residues. The CDR3, as DNA: TGTGCCAGCAGCTTAACGGTCCGGGGAAGGGCGGGCGGAGTGGATACGCAGTATTTT. Its protein is CASSLTVRGRAGGVDTQYF.

The chain carries TRBV2 and TRBJ2-3; TRBD2 matches at 8 bases. Losses at the gene ends were 2 bases for V and 5 bases for J; bases not matched to a gene: 9. CDR3 length equals 16 residues. CDR1 and CDR2 (germline): SNHLY, FYNNEI. The CDR3 loop is CASSENGGAVLDTQYF. The CDR3 bases are TGTGCCAGCAGTGAAAACGGGGGGGCCGTTCTAGATACGCAGTATTTT. The complete variable domain, with remaining parts taken from reference TRBV2 and TRBJ2-3, reads EPEVTQTPSHQVTQMGQEVILRCVPISNHLYFYWYRQILGQKVEFLVSFYNNEISEKSEIFDDQFSVERPDGSNFTLKIRSTKLEDSAMYFCASSENGGAVLDTQYFGPGTRLTVL.

V and J are TRBV5-1 and TRBJ1-2; 8 bases line up with TRBD1. The V segment lost 0 bases and the J segment 2 bases; nucleotides outside the gene matches: 3. CDR1 is SGHRS and CDR2 is YFSETQ in the germline V gene. CDR3 size: 15 residues. The chain's CDR3 is CASSLAGQGNYGYTF. CDR3 DNA: TGCGCCAGCAGCTTGGCCGGACAGGGAAACTATGGCTACACCTTC.

A few counts support this clone. This chain joins TRBV29-1 and TRBJ1-1; perhaps TRBD1 as D (5 bases). The CDR3 totals 11 residues. V lost 2 bases and J 8 bases, leaving 9 bases between the germline ends. CDR1 is SQVTM, CDR2 ANQGSEA, per germline. The CDR3 DNA reads as TGCAGCGTTGAACCGGCAGGGGAAGCTTTCTTT. Translated, it gives CSVEPAGEAFF.

A remark on this clone: An end of the junction does not agree with germline; a read error may underlie this. The genes are TRBV30 and TRBJ1-6, with D possibly being TRBD1 (6 bases). The CDR3 has 11 residues. The germline V gene has CDR1 GTSNPN and CDR2 SVGIG (reference sequence). CDR3: CAWRIRGHLTF. DNA for the CDR3: TGTGCCTGGAGGATACGGGGACACCTTACCTTT.

The J gene is TRBJ2-1, the V gene TRBV4-2; 8 bases align to TRBD1. CDR1 and CDR2 from the germline V gene are LGHNA and YNFKEQ. The CDR3 loop spans 16 amino acids. V lost 4 bases and J lost 7; bases outside the gene matches: 12. CDR3 sequence: CASSRQPGTGENEQFF. CDR3 coding DNA: TGTGCCAGCAGCCGACAACCCGGGACAGGAGAAAATGAGCAGTTCTTC.

This clone was picked up one time. V is TRBV19 and J is TRBJ2-1; TRBD2 aligns across 9 bases. This CDR3 is 15 amino acids long. V dropped 7 bases and J dropped 5; count of bases not matched to a gene: 9. Germline V CDR1 and CDR2: LNHDA, SQIVND (reference sequence). CDR3 sequence reads: CASTPTSGFNNEQFF. In DNA form, the CDR3 reads TGTGCCAGTACCCCGACTAGCGGATTTAACAATGAGCAGTTCTTC.

The rearrangement links TRBV5-5 to TRBJ1-6; D unclear. CDR1 is SGHKS, CDR2 YYEKEE, per germline (reference sequence). V was pared by 0 bases and J by 9 bases, with 10 bases between. CDR3 length: 14 amino acids. CDR3 loop: CASSLAGDLSPLHF. In DNA, the CDR3 is TGTGCCAGCAGCTTGGCTGGGGATCTTTCACCCCTCCACTTT.

The rearrangement joins TRBV5-1 to TRBJ1-2; D is unclear. CDR3 length equals 12 residues. Trimming removed 0 bases from V and 10 bases from J, with 10 bases in between. Germline-derived CDR1 and CDR2 are SGHRS and YFSETQ. CDR3 loop: CASSLGNRAYTF. CDR3 bases: TGCGCCAGCAGCTTGGGGAATCGGGCCTACACCTTC.

The chain links TRBV15 to TRBJ2-1; D perhaps matches TRBD1 (6 bases). The CDR3 sequence is 16 residues long. V shed 1 base and J shed 1 base, with 11 bases lying between them. Germline values: CDR1 LNHNV, CDR2 YYDKDF (reference sequence). CDR3: CATSRVGRGSYNEQFF. For the CDR3, the DNA is TGTGCCACCAGCAGAGTTGGCAGGGGATCCTACAATGAGCAGTTCTTC.

For the CDR3, the DNA is TGTGCCAGCGGGGGGACGGGCTACCAAACCCAGCATTTT. Translating it yields CASGGTGYQTQHF. J is TRBJ1-5 and V is TRBV28, with a tentative D call TRBD1 (5 bases). V dropped 8 bases and J dropped 11 bases, with 19 bases sitting between them. CDR1 and CDR2 from the germline V gene are MDHEN and SYDVKM. The CDR3 contains 13 residues.

The chain joins TRBV5-4 to TRBJ2-7; no firm D call. Between the trimmed V and J ends, which lost 4 bases and 3 bases, there was a span of 17 bases. Germline V lookup: CDR1 SGHNT, CDR2 YYREEE (reference sequence). The CDR3 is 15 amino acids. The CDR3 coding sequence is TGTGCCAGCAGCCCGTACGCTTCAAAGGGCTACGAGCAGTACTTC. Translating gives CASSPYASKGYEQYF.

The chain couples TRBV5-4 to TRBJ2-7; 12 positions match TRBD1. Germline CDR1 reads SGHNT; CDR2 reads YYREEE (reference sequence). The V gene end was trimmed by 4 bases and the J gene end by 5 bases; junction bases not matched to a gene: 10. This CDR3 contains 16 residues. The CDR3 nucleotides read TGTGCCAGCAGCGGGACGGGACAGGGGGCTCCCGACGAGCAGTACTTC. It codes for CASSGTGQGAPDEQYF.

This clone was observed a single time. This chain joins TRBV19 and TRBJ2-2; TRBD1 matches at 9 bases. The CDR3 runs to 16 residues. Losses at the gene ends were 6 bases for V and 6 bases for J; bases not matched to a gene: 11. Germline assignment: CDR1 LNHDA and CDR2 SQIVND (reference sequence). CDR3 nucleotides: TGTGCCAGTAGACAGGGGGCATTGTTGGTCGCCGGGGAGCTGTTTTTT. This translates into CASRQGALLVAGELFF.

This clone has more than one count but fewer than ten. V usage is TRBV4-1 and J usage is TRBJ1-6; a possible D gene is TRBD1 (5 bases). CDR1 and CDR2 from the germline V gene are MGHRA and YSYEKL. The ends were cut back, 1 base at V and 6 bases at J, with 10 bases in the middle. The CDR3 length is 15 residues. The CDR3 DNA sequence: TGCGCCAGCAGCCAAGCGGGAGGGGTTAATTCACCCCTCCACTTT. Residues: CASSQAGGVNSPLHF.

The V gene is TRBV6-1, the J gene TRBJ2-1; TRBD2 might be the D (6 bases). Germline assignment: CDR1 MNHNS and CDR2 SASEGT. Between the trimmed V and J ends, which lost 4 bases and 3 bases, there was a span of 13 bases. The CDR3 has 15 amino acids. The CDR3 sequence is CASSASGLGYNEQFF. DNA for the CDR3: TGTGCCAGCAGTGCCTCGGGACTTGGCTACAATGAGCAGTTCTTC.

J is TRBJ2-4 and V is TRBV6-5; 8 bases fit TRBD2. This CDR3 is 15 amino acids long. Trimming cost V 1 base and J 4 bases; bases outside gene matches: 3. Germline V lookup: CDR1 MNHEY, CDR2 SVGAGI. The CDR3 DNA reads TGTGCCAGCAGTTACTATATAGCGGGAAAAAACATTCAGTACTTC. Translating it yields CASSYYIAGKNIQYF.

The chain has TRBV29-1 and TRBJ2-1, with TRBD2 identical over 7 bases. The junction had 8 bases not matched to a gene; V was cut back by 8 bases and J by 1 base. The CDR3 runs to 14 residues. CDR1 and CDR2 (germline): SQVTM, ANQGSEA. The CDR3 DNA follows: TGCAGCTTGTCGGGTAGCGGGTCCTACAATGAGCAGTTCTTC. This encodes CSLSGSGSYNEQFF.

The chain has TRBV6-5 and TRBJ2-1, with D maybe TRBD2 (5 bases). The V end lost 0 bases, the J end lost 7 bases, and 13 bases lay between the germline ends. This CDR3 is 15 amino acids long. CDR1 and CDR2 (germline): MNHEY, SVGAGI. CDR3 in DNA: TGTGCCAGCAGTTACTCAGACTACCCTAGGAATGAGCAGTTCTTC. Translation gives CASSYSDYPRNEQFF.